This TCR beta chain is from a study of beta chain features in type 1 diabetes. Background on the study: All samples yielded 100 million to 140 million examined sorted cells. General study points: There was a moderate but significant shortening of TCRB CDR3s in all four CD4+ subsets of Type 1 diabetes patients.

The study reverse transcribed the entire isolated RNA, so it sequenced expressed TCRB transcripts. The study sequenced naive, central memory and regulatory T cell samples to an average of roughly 4 million reads. Profiled with immunoSEQ multiplex PCR; TCRdb holds only in-frame clones, not every one. The table includes about 270,000 clones, around 15% detected once. About this clone itself: Its antigen is still unknown.

Per germline, CDR1 SNHLY and CDR2 FYNNEI. The V segment lost 9 bases and the J segment 5 bases; nucleotides outside the gene matches: 7. The CDR3 extends over 13 amino acids. The sequence was obtained from a man younger than 40 with type 1 diabetes. V gene TRBV2 combines with J gene TRBJ2-5, with TRBD2 matching over 9 bases. The sequencing input was naive CD4+ T cells from blood. This CDR3 reads CASVSGRRETQYF. CDR3 DNA: TGTGCCAGTGTGAGCGGGAGGAGGGAGACCCAGTACTTC.